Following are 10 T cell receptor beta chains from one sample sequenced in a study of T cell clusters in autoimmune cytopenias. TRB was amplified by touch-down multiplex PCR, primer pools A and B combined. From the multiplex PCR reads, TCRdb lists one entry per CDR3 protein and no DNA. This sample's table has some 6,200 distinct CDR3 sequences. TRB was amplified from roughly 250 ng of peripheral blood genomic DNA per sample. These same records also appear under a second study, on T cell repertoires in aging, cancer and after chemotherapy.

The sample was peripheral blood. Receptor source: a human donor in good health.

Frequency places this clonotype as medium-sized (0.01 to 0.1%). CDR3: CSARTGDYGYTF. This sequence joins TRBV29-1 and TRBJ1-2; TCRdb designates TRBD1, a call that cannot be tested without DNA. The CDR3 extends over 12 amino acids. CDR1 and CDR2 from the germline V gene are SQVTM and ANQGSEA.

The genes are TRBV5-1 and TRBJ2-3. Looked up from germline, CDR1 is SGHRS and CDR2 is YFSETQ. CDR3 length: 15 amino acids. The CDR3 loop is CASSLSGYLADTQYF.

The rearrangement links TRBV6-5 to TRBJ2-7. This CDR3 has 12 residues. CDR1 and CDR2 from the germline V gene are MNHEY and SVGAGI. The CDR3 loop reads CASSEKRHEQYF.

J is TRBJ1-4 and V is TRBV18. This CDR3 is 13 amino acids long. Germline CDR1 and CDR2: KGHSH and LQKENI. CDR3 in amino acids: CASSRGTEEKLFF.

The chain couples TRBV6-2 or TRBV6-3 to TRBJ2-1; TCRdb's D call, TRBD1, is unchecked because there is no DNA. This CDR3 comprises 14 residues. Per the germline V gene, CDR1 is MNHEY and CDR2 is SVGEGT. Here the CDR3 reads CASGGSGAYNEQFF.

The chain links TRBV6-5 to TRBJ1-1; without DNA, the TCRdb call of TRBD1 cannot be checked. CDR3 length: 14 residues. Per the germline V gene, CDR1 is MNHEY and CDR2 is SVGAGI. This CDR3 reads CASSYGTGNTEAFF.

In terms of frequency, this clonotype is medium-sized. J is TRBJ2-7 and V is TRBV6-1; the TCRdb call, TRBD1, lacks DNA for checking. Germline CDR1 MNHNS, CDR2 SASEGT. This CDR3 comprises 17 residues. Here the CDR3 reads CASSELIRRGSTYEQYF.

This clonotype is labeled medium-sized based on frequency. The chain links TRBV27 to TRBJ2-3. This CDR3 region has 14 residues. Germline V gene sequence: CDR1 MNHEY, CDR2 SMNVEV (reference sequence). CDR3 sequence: CASSFNPSTDTQYF.

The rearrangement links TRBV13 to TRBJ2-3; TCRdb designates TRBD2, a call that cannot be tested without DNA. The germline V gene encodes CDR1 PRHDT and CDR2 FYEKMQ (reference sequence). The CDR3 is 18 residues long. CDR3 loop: CASSSTTSGVGSTDTQYF.

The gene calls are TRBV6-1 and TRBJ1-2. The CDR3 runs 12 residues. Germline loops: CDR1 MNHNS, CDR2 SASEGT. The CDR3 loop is CASKGLGYVYTF.